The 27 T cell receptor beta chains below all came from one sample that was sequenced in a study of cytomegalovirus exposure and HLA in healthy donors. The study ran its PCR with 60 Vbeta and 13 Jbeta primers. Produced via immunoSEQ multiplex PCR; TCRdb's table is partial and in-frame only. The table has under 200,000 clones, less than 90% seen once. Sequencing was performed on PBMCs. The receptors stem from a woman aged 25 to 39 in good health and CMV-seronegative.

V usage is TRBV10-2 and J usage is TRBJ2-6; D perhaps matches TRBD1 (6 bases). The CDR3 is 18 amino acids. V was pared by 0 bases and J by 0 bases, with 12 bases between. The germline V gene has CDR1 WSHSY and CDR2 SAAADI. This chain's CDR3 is CASSESAGAISGANVLTF. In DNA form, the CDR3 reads TGCGCCAGCAGTGAGTCGGCAGGGGCTATCTCTGGGGCCAACGTCCTGACTTTC.

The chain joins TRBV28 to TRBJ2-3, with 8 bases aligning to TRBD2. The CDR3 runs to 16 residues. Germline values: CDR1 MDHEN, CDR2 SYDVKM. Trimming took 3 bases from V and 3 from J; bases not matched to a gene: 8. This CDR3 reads CASSLLQRGNTDTQYF. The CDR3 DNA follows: TGTGCCAGCAGTTTGCTCCAGCGGGGGAATACAGATACGCAGTATTTT.

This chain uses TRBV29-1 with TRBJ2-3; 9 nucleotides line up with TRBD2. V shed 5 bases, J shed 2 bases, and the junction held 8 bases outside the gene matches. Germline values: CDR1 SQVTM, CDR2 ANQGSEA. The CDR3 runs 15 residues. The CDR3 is CSVPTTSGITDTQYF. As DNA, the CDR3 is TGCAGCGTTCCCACGACTAGCGGAATCACAGATACGCAGTATTTT.

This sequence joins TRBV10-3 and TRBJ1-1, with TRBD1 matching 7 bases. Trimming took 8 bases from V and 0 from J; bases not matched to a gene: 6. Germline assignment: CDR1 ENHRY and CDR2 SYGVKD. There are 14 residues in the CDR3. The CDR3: CAIRSGTVNTEAFF. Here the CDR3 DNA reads TGTGCCATCCGCTCCGGGACAGTGAACACTGAAGCTTTCTTT.

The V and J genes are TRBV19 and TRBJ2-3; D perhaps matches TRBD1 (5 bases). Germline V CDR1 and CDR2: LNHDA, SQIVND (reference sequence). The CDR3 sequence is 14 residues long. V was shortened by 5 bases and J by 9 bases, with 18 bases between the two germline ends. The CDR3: CASSPQGLVRTQYF. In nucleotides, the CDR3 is TGTGCCAGTAGTCCCCAGGGCCTGGTCCGCACGCAGTATTTT.

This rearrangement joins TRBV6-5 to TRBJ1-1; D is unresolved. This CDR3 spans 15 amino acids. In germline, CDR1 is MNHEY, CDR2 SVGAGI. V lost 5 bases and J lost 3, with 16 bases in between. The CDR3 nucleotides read TGTGCCAGCAGTAGATCTTTTCGAGGTGACACTGAAGCTTTCTTT. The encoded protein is CASSRSFRGDTEAFF.

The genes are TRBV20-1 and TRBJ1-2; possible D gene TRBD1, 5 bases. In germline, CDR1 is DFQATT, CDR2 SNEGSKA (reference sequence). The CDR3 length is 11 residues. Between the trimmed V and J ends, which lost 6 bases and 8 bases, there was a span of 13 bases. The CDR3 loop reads CSARWQGGYTF. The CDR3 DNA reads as TGCAGTGCCAGGTGGCAGGGCGGCTACACCTTC.

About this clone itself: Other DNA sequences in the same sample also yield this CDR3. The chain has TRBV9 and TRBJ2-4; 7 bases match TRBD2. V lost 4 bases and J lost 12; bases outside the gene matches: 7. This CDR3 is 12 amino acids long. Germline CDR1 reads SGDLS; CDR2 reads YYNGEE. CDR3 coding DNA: TGTGCCAGCAGCCTCCCTGGGGGGGATCAGTACTTC. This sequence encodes CASSLPGGDQYF.

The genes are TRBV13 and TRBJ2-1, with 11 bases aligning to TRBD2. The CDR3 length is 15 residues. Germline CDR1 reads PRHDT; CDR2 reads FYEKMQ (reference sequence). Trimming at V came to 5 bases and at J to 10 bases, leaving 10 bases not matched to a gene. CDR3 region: CASSTRTSGWSEQFF. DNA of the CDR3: TGTGCCAGCAGCACCCGGACTAGCGGGTGGTCAGAGCAGTTCTTC.

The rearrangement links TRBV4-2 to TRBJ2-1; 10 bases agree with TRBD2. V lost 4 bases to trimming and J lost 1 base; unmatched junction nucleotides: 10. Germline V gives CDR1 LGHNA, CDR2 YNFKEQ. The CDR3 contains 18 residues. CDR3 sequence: CASSRSSSGSGSYNEQFF. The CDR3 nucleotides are TGTGCCAGCAGCCGAAGTTCTAGCGGGAGTGGGTCCTACAATGAGCAGTTCTTC.

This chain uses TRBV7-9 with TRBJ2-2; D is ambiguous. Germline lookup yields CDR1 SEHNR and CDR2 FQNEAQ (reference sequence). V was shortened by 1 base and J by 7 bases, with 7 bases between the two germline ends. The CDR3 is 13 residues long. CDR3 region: CASSLDSIGELFF. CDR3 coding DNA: TGTGCCAGCAGCTTAGATTCCATCGGGGAGCTGTTTTTT.

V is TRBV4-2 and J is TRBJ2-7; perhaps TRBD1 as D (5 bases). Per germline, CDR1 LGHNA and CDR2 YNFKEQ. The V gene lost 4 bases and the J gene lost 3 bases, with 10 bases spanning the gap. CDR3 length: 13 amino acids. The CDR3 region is CASSPGQYYEQYF. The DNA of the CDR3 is TGTGCCAGCAGCCCTGGACAATACTACGAGCAGTACTTC.

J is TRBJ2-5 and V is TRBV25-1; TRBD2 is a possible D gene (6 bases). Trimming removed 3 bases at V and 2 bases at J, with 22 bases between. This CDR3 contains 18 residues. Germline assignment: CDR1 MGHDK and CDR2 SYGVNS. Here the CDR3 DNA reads TGTGCCAGCAGTGATAGGGAGACGGACTATCCTCTTCAAGAGACCCAGTACTTC. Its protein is CASSDRETDYPLQETQYF.

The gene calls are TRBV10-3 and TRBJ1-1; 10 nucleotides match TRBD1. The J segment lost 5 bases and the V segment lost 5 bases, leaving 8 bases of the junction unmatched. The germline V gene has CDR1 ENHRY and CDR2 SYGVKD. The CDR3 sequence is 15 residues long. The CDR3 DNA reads TGTGCCATCAGTACCCGACAGGGGGCTGGTACTGAAGCTTTCTTT. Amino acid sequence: CAISTRQGAGTEAFF.

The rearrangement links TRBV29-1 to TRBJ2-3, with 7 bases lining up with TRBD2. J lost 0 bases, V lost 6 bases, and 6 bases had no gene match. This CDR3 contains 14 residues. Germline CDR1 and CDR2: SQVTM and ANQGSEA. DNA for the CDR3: TGCAGCGTCGCTAGCGGACCTAGCACAGATACGCAGTATTTT. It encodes CSVASGPSTDTQYF.

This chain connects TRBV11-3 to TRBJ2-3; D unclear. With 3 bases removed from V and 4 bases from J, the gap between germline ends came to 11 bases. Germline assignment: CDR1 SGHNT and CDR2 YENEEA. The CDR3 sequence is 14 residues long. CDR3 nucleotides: TGTGCCAGCAGCTTTGGCCCATCCGCAGATACGCAGTATTTT. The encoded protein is CASSFGPSADTQYF.

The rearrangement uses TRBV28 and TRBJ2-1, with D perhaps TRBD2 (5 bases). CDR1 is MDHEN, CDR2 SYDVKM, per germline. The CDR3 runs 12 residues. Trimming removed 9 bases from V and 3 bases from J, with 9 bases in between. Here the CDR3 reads CASQRVYNEQFF. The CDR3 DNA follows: TGTGCCAGTCAGAGGGTCTACAATGAGCAGTTCTTC. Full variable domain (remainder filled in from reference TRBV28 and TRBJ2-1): DVKVTQSSRYLVKRTGEKVFLECVQDMDHENMFWYRQDPGLGLRLIYFSYDVKMKEKGDIPEGYSVSREKKERFSLILESASTNQTSMYLCASQRVYNEQFFGPGTRLTVL.

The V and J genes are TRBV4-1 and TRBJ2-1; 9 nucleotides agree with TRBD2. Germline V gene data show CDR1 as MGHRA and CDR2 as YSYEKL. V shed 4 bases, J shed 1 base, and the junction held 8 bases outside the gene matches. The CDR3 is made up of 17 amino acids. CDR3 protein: CASSRSEAGGSYNEQFF. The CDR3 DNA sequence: TGCGCCAGCAGCCGATCCGAGGCGGGAGGGTCCTACAATGAGCAGTTCTTC.

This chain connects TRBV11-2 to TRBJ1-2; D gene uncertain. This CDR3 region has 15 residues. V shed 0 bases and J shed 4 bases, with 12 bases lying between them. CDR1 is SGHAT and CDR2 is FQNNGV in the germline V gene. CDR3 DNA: TGTGCCAGCAGCTTAGATGCAGCGCCCGTCTATGGCTACACCTTC. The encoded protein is CASSLDAAPVYGYTF.

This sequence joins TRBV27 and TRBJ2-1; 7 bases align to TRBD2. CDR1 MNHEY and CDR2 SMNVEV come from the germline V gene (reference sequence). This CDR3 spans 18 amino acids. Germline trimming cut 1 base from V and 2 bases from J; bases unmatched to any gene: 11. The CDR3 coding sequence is TGTGCCAGCAGTTTATTCGGGTCGGGGGGAGGAACCTACAATGAGCAGTTCTTC. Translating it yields CASSLFGSGGGTYNEQFF.

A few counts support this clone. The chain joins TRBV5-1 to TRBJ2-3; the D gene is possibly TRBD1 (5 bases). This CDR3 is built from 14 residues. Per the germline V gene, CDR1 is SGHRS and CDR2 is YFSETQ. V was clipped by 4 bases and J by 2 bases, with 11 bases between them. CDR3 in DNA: TGCGCCAGCAGCCCCCAGGGCGACACAGATACGCAGTATTTT. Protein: CASSPQGDTDTQYF.

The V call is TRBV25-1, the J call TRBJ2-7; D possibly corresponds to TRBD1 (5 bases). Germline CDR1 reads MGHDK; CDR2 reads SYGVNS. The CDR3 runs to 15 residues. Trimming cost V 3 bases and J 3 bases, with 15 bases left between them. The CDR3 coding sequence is TGTGCCAGCAGTGAGTCCCGACAGAATTTCTACGAGCAGTACTTC. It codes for CASSESRQNFYEQYF.

CDR3 DNA: TGTGCCAGCAGTTTAGGCTCTCCGGGTTACGAGCAGTACTTC. Translation gives CASSLGSPGYEQYF. The rearrangement links TRBV27 to TRBJ2-7; no clear D gene. Germline V gene sequence: CDR1 MNHEY, CDR2 SMNVEV (reference sequence). CDR3 length equals 14 residues. Trimming took off 2 bases at V and 4 bases at J, with 12 bases between the two ends.

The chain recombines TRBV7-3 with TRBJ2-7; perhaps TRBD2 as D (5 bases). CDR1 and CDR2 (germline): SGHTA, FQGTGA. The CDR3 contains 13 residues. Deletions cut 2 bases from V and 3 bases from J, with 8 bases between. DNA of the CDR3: TGTGCCAGCAGCTTAGCGGGCAACTACGAGCAGTACTTC. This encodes CASSLAGNYEQYF.

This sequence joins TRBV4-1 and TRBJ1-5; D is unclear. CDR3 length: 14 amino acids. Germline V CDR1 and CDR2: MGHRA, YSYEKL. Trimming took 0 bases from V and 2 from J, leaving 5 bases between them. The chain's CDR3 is CASSQDPRNQPQHF. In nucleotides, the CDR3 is TGCGCCAGCAGCCAAGATCCTCGCAATCAGCCCCAGCATTTT.

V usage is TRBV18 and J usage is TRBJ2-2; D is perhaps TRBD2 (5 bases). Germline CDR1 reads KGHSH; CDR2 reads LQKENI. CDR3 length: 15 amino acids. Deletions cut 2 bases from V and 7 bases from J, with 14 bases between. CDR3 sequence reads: CASSPGRLPYGELFF. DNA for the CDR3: TGTGCCAGCTCACCAGGGAGACTACCGTACGGGGAGCTGTTTTTT.

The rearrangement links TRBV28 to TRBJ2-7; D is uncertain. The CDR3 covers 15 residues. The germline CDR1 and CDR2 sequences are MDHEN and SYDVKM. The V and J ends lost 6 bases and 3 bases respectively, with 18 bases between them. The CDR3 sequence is CASSPGVTSVYEQYF. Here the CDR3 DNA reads TGTGCCAGCAGCCCCGGAGTTACATCGGTCTACGAGCAGTACTTC. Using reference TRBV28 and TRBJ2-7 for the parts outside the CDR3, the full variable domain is DVKVTQSSRYLVKRTGEKVFLECVQDMDHENMFWYRQDPGLGLRLIYFSYDVKMKEKGDIPEGYSVSREKKERFSLILESASTNQTSMYLCASSPGVTSVYEQYFGPGTRLTVT.